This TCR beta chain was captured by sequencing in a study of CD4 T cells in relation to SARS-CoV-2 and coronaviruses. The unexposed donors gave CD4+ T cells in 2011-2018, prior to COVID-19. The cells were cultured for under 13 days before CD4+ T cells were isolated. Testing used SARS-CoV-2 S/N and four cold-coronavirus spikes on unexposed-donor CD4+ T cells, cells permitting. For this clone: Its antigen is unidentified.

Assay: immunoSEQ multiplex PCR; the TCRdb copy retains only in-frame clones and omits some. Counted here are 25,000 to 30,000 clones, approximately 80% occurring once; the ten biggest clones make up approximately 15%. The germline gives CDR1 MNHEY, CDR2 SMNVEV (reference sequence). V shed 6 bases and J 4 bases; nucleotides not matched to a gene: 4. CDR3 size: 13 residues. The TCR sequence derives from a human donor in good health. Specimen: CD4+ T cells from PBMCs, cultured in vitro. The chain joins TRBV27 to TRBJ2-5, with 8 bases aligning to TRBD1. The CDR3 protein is CASRHDRGETQYF. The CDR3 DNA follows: TGTGCCAGCAGGCACGACAGGGGAGAGACCCAGTACTTC.